This is a list of T cell receptor beta chains from one sample in a study of shared clonotypes between healthy human individuals. Assay used: immunoSEQ multiplex PCR; TCRdb lists only in-frame clones, some missing. This table has more than 2,000,000 clones, roughly 92% appearing once. Material: naive CD4+ T cells sorted from blood. These receptors came from a man aged 18 to 30 in good health. The CDR3 runs from the conserved cysteine through the conserved F or W. A D gene is named only where the DNA matches it firmly. For some rows the clone size is stated as once, few or many, or as a class when expanded; others skip it.

V	J	D	size	DNA	CDR3
TRBV15	TRBJ1-2	.	.	TGTGCCACCAGCAGAGTCCGGGGCATGAAAGGGGATGGCTACACCTTC	CATSRVRGMKGDGYTF
TRBV18	TRBJ2-7	.	.	TGTGCCAGCTCACCAGACCCCGGAGAGCAGTACTTC	CASSPDPGEQYF
TRBV2	TRBJ1-4	.	once	TGTGCCAGCAGTGCGGGGTTTGGCGAAAAACTGTTTTTT	CASSAGFGEKLFF
TRBV6-5	TRBJ1-2	.	.	TGTGCCAGCTCCGAGGCATCTAACTATGGCTACACCTTC	CASSEASNYGYTF
TRBV28	TRBJ1-5	.	.	TGTGCCAGCAGGGTCAGGGTAGACAATCAGCCCCAGCATTTT	CASRVRVDNQPQHF
TRBV6-5	TRBJ1-2	TRBD1	.	TGTGCCAGCAGTTGGGACAGGTCTGTCACTAACTATGGCTACACCTTC	CASSWDRSVTNYGYTF
TRBV4-3	TRBJ2-3	TRBD2	.	TGCGCCAGCAGCCAAGATTTAGCGGGAGGCCGCACAGATACGCAGTATTTT	CASSQDLAGGRTDTQYF
TRBV2	TRBJ1-2	.	.	TGTGCCAGCTTCCCCGACAGGAACTATGGCTACACCTTC	CASFPDRNYGYTF
TRBV5-1	TRBJ2-7	TRBD2	.	TGCGCCAGCAGTTCGGGGGGTGCCTACGAGCAGTACTTC	CASSSGGAYEQYF
TRBV30	TRBJ1-3	TRBD1	.	TGTGCCTACAAAACGACAGGGGCGGGAAACACCATATATTTT	CAYKTTGAGNTIYF
TRBV18	TRBJ1-2	.	.	TGTGCCAGCTCACCACCCTCAGGGTGGGGCTACACCTTC	CASSPPSGWGYTF
TRBV6-1	TRBJ1-5	.	.	TGTGCCAGCAGTGAGGACCGCAATCAGCCCCAGCATTTT	CASSEDRNQPQHF
TRBV4-1	TRBJ1-6	TRBD1	.	TGCGCCAGCAGCCAAGCCGGGACAGGGCATTCACCCCTCCACTTT	CASSQAGTGHSPLHF
TRBV6-5	TRBJ2-2	TRBD2	.	TGTGCCAGCAGCAGACTAGCGCCCGGGGAGCTGTTTTTT	CASSRLAPGELFF
TRBV6-4	TRBJ1-4	.	.	TGTGCCAGCACCCCAGGTGTCGACCAGGGAACTAATGAAAAACTGTTTTTT	CASTPGVDQGTNEKLFF
TRBV27	TRBJ2-1	TRBD1	once	TGTGCCAGCAGTTTTTTGGGACAGGGCGGCAATGAGCAGTTCTTC	CASSFLGQGGNEQFF
TRBV7-2	TRBJ2-7	TRBD2	once	TGTGCCAGCAGCTTACGATCACTAGCGGGAGTCGGCGAGCAGTACTTC	CASSLRSLAGVGEQYF
TRBV7-2	TRBJ1-2	.	.	TGTGCCAGCAGCCCGACGGCGCAGGGGTTTCATGGCTACACCTTC	CASSPTAQGFHGYTF
TRBV4-1	TRBJ2-7	.	.	TGCGCCAGCAGCCAAACACGACTCTACGAGCAGTACTTC	CASSQTRLYEQYF
TRBV15	TRBJ1-1	.	.	TGTGCCACCAGCAGAGATCTTACAGGGATCGGGGCTGAAGCTTTCTTT	CATSRDLTGIGAEAFF
TRBV28	TRBJ2-7	.	.	TGTGCCAGCTCCAGGGGGGGGAGCTCCTACGAGCAGTACTTC	CASSRGGSSYEQYF
TRBV7-2	TRBJ2-1	.	.	TGTGCCAGCAGCATTATGGGTGTAAATGAGCAGTTCTTC	CASSIMGVNEQFF
TRBV18	TRBJ1-6	.	few	TGTGCCAGCTCACCATTAACAGGGAGCTCCTATAATTCACCCCTCCACTTT	CASSPLTGSSYNSPLHF